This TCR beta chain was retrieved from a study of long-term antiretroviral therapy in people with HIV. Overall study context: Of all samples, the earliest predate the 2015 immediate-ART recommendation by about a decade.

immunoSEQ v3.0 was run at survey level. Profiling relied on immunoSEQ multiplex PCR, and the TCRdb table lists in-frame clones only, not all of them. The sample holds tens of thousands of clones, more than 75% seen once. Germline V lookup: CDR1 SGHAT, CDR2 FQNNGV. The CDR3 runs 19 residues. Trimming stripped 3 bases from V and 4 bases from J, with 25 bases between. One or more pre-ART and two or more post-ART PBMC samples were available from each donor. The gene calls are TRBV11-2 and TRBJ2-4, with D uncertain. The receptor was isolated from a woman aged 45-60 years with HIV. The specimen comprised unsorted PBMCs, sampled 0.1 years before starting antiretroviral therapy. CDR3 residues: CASSFDLATALTLKNIQYF. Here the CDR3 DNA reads TGTGCCAGCAGCTTTGATCTCGCAACAGCTCTAACCTTAAAAAACATTCAGTACTTC.